The present T cell receptor beta chain was sequenced within a study of cytomegalovirus exposure and HLA in healthy donors. About the study: T cells numbering around 190 million yielded roughly 120 million unique TCR beta sequences in an earlier analysis.

CDR3 size: 18 residues. Per the germline V gene, CDR1 is LNHDA and CDR2 is SQIVND (reference sequence). V was clipped by 3 bases and J by 0 bases; unmatched bases: 11. PCR primers comprised 60 Vbeta and 13 Jbeta primers. Assay used: immunoSEQ multiplex PCR; TCRdb lists only in-frame clones, some missing. Altogether over 100,000 clones are present, roughly 67% being singletons, with the ten largest covering around 8%. Input material: PBMCs. The TCR sequence derives from a man aged 40-55 years in good health and CMV-seronegative. This rearrangement joins TRBV19 to TRBJ1-5, with TRBD1 matching over 7 bases. The DNA of the CDR3 is TGTGCCAGTAGTATGTCAGGGACAGCGGTTTATAGCAATCAGCCCCAGCATTTT. This gives the protein CASSMSGTAVYSNQPQHF.